One and the same sample provided the 4 T cell receptor beta chains below, sequenced in a study of T cells in Graves' hyperthyroidism and ophthalmopathy. Amplification targeted TCR beta CDR3 regions from RNA transcripts. The HTBI set primed first-round TCR CDR3 RT-PCR. TCRdb used MiXCR to reprocess the multiplex PCR reads, holding one entry per CDR3 protein. The sample has 500,000 to 650,000 distinct CDR3 sequences; about 14% are singletons. Sequenced input: blood. These receptor sequences come from a woman between 50 and 59 years old with Graves' ophthalmopathy.

For this clonotype: The junction does not match germline at one end; this may be a read error. The chain has TRBV7-9 and TRBJ1-1; D is uncertain. The CDR3 runs 13 residues. Germline V CDR1 and CDR2: SEHNR, FQNEAQ (reference sequence). The chain's CDR3 is CANSLVVNTEAFF. In DNA, the CDR3 is TGTGCCAACAGCTTAGTGGTGAACACTGAAGCTTTCTTT.

The chain uses TRBV4-2 and TRBJ2-3; 8 bases fit TRBD2. V shed 2 bases and J 4 bases; nucleotides not matched to a gene: 11. The length of the CDR3 is 17 residues. CDR1 and CDR2 (germline): LGHNA, YNFKEQ. CDR3 DNA: TGTGCCAGCAGCCAACACCTACTAGCGGAGGGGGCAGATACGCAGTATTTT. It translates to CASSQHLLAEGADTQYF.

There are many counts of this clonotype. V and J are TRBV28 and TRBJ2-1, with D possibly being TRBD1 (5 bases). The CDR3 totals 15 residues. The germline V and J ends were trimmed by 6 bases and 4 bases, with 16 bases remaining between them. Germline V lookup: CDR1 MDHEN, CDR2 SYDVKM. DNA of the CDR3: TGTGCCAGCAGAGGTTCTGGACAAAATTACAATGAGCAGTTCTTC. Protein sequence: CASRGSGQNYNEQFF.

This clonotype was found many times. CDR3 in DNA: TGCAGTGCTACGAGGACAGGGCCTGAAGCTTTCTTT. It encodes CSATRTGPEAFF. This chain connects TRBV20-1 to TRBJ1-1; TRBD1 matches 8 bases. The CDR3 covers 12 residues. The trim removed 4 bases at V and 6 bases at J, leaving 4 bases unmatched. Germline CDR1 and CDR2: DFQATT and SNEGSKA (reference sequence).